The clone carrying this T cell receptor (beta chain) was observed a handful of times. V was pared by 3 bases and J by 6 bases, with 12 bases between. Germline V gene sequence: CDR1 KGHSH, CDR2 LQKENI. This CDR3 is built from 14 residues. Inclusion characteristics of ophthalmopathy patients comprised a Clinical Activity Score of at least 3, a NOSPECS grade of at least 4, and duration under 3 months. Exclusion criteria comprised uncontrolled infection, other autoimmune disease, pregnancy or lactation. This entry belongs to a study of T cells in Graves' hyperthyroidism and ophthalmopathy. Authors of the study amplified TCR beta CDR3 regions from RNA transcripts. In the first-round RT-PCR of the TCR CDR3, the HTBI primer set was used. TCRdb independently ran MiXCR on the multiplex PCR reads; one entry per CDR3 protein. The sample holds hundreds of thousands of distinct CDR3 sequences, 20% seen once.

The rearrangement uses TRBV18 and TRBJ1-5; perhaps TRBD1 as D (6 bases). The sequencing sample was made of blood. The TCR originated in a man aged 30 to 45 with Graves' ophthalmopathy. In DNA form, the CDR3 reads TGTGCCAGCTCACCTAGAACAGGGCGTCAGCCCCAGCATTTT. It translates to CASSPRTGRQPQHF.